The TCR beta chain described here comes from a study of T cells expressing NK-cell markers. Study overall: The study sequenced eight donors, seven HCMV-seropositive and one seronegative.

Each CDR3 protein gets one entry in TCRdb, which reprocessed the 5' RACE reads and gives no DNA. Its clone listing holds about 370,000 distinct CDR3 sequences. CDR3 length: 16 amino acids. Germline values: CDR1 MNHEY, CDR2 SVGAGI. Regarding this clonotype: Antigen specificity is unknown.

Study-level findings and limits: Six donors carried dominant NKG2C+ clonotypes that made up roughly 1.0-8% of their CD8+ T cells.

The chain has TRBV6-5 and TRBJ1-1; TCRdb's D gene call, TRBD1, goes unchecked for lack of DNA. Specimen: blood T cells: a sorted CD56 or NKG2C T cell subset, CD4+ or CD8+ T cells, or bulk PBMC T cells (not recorded which). This TCR derives from a woman aged 50 to 65 in good health. CDR3 sequence: CASRQGPSRVNTEAFF.